The 19 T cell receptor beta chains below come from one sample, sequenced in a study of blood T cells in healthy people across ages (dated by TCRdb to the mid-2010s). Library preparation was by 5' RACE. The sequencer listed for this sample is Illumina HiSeq 2500. A second PCR of roughly 7 to 11 cycles was performed with a sample-barcoded 5' primer and a J-beta primer mix. In-frame beta chains were kept once TCRdb had trimmed the public reads at Q25 with fastp and called clones with MiXCR. Records with the same CDR3 protein are collapsed into one entry carrying the most frequent genes and DNA. This sample comprises more than 1,400,000 distinct CDR3 sequences, 42% of them detected only once. In total, the top ten clones hold 7.9% of the sample. Source material: blood. These receptors all stem from a woman younger than 35 in good health.

This clonotype has just a few counts. The chain joins TRBV7-9 to TRBJ1-2, with 10 nucleotides matching TRBD1. Looked up from germline, CDR1 is SEHNR and CDR2 is FQNEAQ (reference sequence). The CDR3 contains 16 residues. V dropped 5 bases and J dropped 3; count of bases not matched to a gene: 9. Here the CDR3 reads CASSLRGTGDDYGYTF. The CDR3 bases are TGTGCCAGCAGCCTTAGGGGGACAGGGGACGACTATGGCTACACCTTC. Supplemented by reference TRBV7-9 and TRBJ1-2, the full variable domain reads DTGVSQNPRHKITKRGQNVTFRCDPISEHNRLYWYRQTLGQGPEFLTYFQNEAQLEKSRLLSDRFSAERPKGSFSTLEIQRTEQGDSAMYLCASSLRGTGDDYGYTFGSGTRLTVV.

This clonotype was picked up a small number of times. The rearrangement uses TRBV3-1 and TRBJ2-7, with D possibly being TRBD2 (6 bases). The CDR3 spans 15 residues. The ends were cut back, 1 base at V and 6 bases at J, with 16 bases in the middle. CDR1 is LGHDT and CDR2 is YNNKEL in the germline V gene (reference sequence). Here the CDR3 DNA reads TGTGCCAGCAGCCAAGGCGGGACGGTCCGTTCCGAGCAGTACTTC. Amino acid sequence: CASSQGGTVRSEQYF.

This chain uses TRBV6-6 with TRBJ1-1; D is perhaps TRBD1 (5 bases). The CDR3 sequence is 13 residues long. Trimming pared 2 bases from V and 6 bases from J, leaving 10 bases between. The germline CDR1 and CDR2 sequences are MNHNY and SVGAGI (reference sequence). The CDR3 sequence: CASSYQGDSEAFF. The CDR3, as DNA: TGTGCCAGCAGTTACCAGGGAGACTCTGAAGCTTTCTTT.

The table lists this clonotype with many counts. The rearrangement uses TRBV12-3 or TRBV12-4 and TRBJ2-3; D is undetermined. This CDR3 is 12 amino acids long. The V end lost 3 bases, the J end lost 4 bases, and 5 bases lay between the germline ends. Here the CDR3 DNA reads TGTGCCAGCAGTTTTGGGTCAGATACGCAGTATTTT. Its translation is CASSFGSDTQYF.

V usage is TRBV5-1 and J usage is TRBJ2-6, with D possibly matching TRBD1 (6 bases). The V gene's germline CDR1 is SGHRS and CDR2 YFSETQ. The ends were cut back, 3 bases at V and 2 bases at J, with 9 bases in the middle. The length of the CDR3 is 15 residues. CDR3 DNA: TGCGCCAGCAGCTGGGACAACCCTGGGGCCAACGTCCTGACTTTC. Translating it yields CASSWDNPGANVLTF.

The V call is TRBV3-1, the J call TRBJ2-7, with TRBD2 matching over 7 bases. Germline trimming cut 4 bases from V and 7 bases from J; bases unmatched to any gene: 10. The germline V gene has CDR1 LGHDT and CDR2 YNNKEL (reference sequence). There are 14 residues in the CDR3. In nucleotides, the CDR3 is TGTGCCAGCAGCCCAGTGGGACTACGGGTTGAGCAGTACTTC. Translated, it gives CASSPVGLRVEQYF.

This chain connects TRBV7-8 to TRBJ2-6; D ambiguous. CDR3 length: 13 amino acids. Germline lookup yields CDR1 SGHVS and CDR2 FQNEAQ. V was cut by 7 bases and J by 2 bases, with 6 bases left in between. CDR3 in amino acids: CASTRTGANVLTF. For the CDR3, the DNA is TGTGCCAGCACCCGGACTGGGGCCAACGTCCTGACTTTC.

On this clonotype itself: The junction differs from germline at one of its ends, possibly a read error. The chain carries TRBV12-3 or TRBV12-4 and TRBJ2-3; tentatively, D is TRBD1 (6 bases). The CDR3 extends over 15 amino acids. CDR3 loop: CASSPRGPGADTKYF. DNA for the CDR3: TGTGCCAGCAGTCCCCGCGGGCCAGGGGCAGATACGAAGTATTTT.

The chain carries TRBV20-1 and TRBJ2-3; D possibly corresponds to TRBD2 (6 bases). The CDR3 loop spans 13 amino acids. In germline, CDR1 is DFQATT, CDR2 SNEGSKA (reference sequence). Deletions cut 4 bases from V and 1 base from J, with 9 bases between. The CDR3: CSAKWGGTDTQYF. The CDR3 DNA follows: TGCAGTGCTAAGTGGGGGGGCACAGATACGCAGTATTTT.

This clonotype was picked up many times. This chain connects TRBV28 to TRBJ2-7; D gene uncertain. CDR3 size: 14 residues. Trimming left V 3 bases short and J 0 bases short, with 9 bases between. The germline gives CDR1 MDHEN, CDR2 SYDVKM. This CDR3 is CASSLSQVSYEQYF. DNA of the CDR3: TGTGCCAGCAGTTTGAGCCAGGTCTCCTACGAGCAGTACTTC.

The chain employs TRBV5-1 and TRBJ2-4, with D perhaps TRBD1 or TRBD2 (6 bases each). Trimming removed 4 bases from V and 0 bases from J, with 17 bases in between. This CDR3 comprises 17 residues. Germline V lookup: CDR1 SGHRS, CDR2 YFSETQ. CDR3 sequence (DNA): TGCGCCAGCAGCCCGAGGGGAGGACAGCTAGCCAAAAACATTCAGTACTTC. Translating gives CASSPRGGQLAKNIQYF. Using reference TRBV5-1 and TRBJ2-4 for the parts outside the CDR3, the full variable domain is KAGVTQTPRYLIKTRGQQVTLSCSPISGHRSVSWYQQTPGQGLQFLFEYFSETQRNKGNFPGRFSGRQFSNSRSEMNVSTLELGDSALYLCASSPRGGQLAKNIQYFGAGTRLSVL.

The chain employs TRBV20-1 and TRBJ1-4, with unresolved D. With 5 bases removed from V and 8 bases from J, the gap between germline ends came to 9 bases. The CDR3 runs to 11 residues. Germline CDR1 is DFQATT and CDR2 is SNEGSKA (reference sequence). The CDR3 DNA follows: TGCAGTGCTCTGCTCTCCGAAAAACTGTTTTTT. Translating it yields CSALLSEKLFF.

The CDR3 DNA is TGTGCCAGCAGTAAGGCGGGCAGGCTGAATTACAAGCAGCCCCAGCATTTT. It translates to CASSKAGRLNYKQPQHF. The rearrangement joins TRBV12-3 or TRBV12-4 to TRBJ1-5; D is ambiguous. This CDR3 contains 17 residues. Between the trimmed V and J ends, which lost 5 bases and 7 bases, there was a span of 24 bases.

V is TRBV4-1 and J is TRBJ1-5; D is ambiguous. CDR3 length: 16 amino acids. Germline V gene lookup returns CDR1 MGHRA and CDR2 YSYEKL. V was cut by 1 base and J by 0 bases, with 10 bases left in between. The CDR3 loop is CASSQGAGYSNQPQHF. CDR3 in DNA: TGCGCCAGCAGCCAAGGGGCGGGTTATAGCAATCAGCCCCAGCATTTT.

This clonotype was counted between two and nine times. The rearrangement uses TRBV20-1 and TRBJ2-4; no definite D call. The CDR3 totals 16 residues. Trimming stripped 0 bases from V and 2 bases from J, with 14 bases between. Germline CDR1 DFQATT, CDR2 SNEGSKA (reference sequence). The CDR3 loop is CSARDLRGATKNIQYF. CDR3 sequence (DNA): TGCAGTGCTAGAGATCTGCGAGGTGCTACCAAAAACATTCAGTACTTC.

This clonotype was detected only a few times. J is TRBJ2-5 and V is TRBV20-1; a weak D match, TRBD1 (6 bases). The CDR3 consists of 14 residues. CDR1 is DFQATT, CDR2 SNEGSKA, per germline (reference sequence). Trimming took off 0 bases at V and 4 bases at J, with 12 bases between the two ends. The CDR3: CSARDLTGRETQYF. The CDR3 DNA reads as TGCAGTGCTAGAGATCTGACAGGCAGAGAGACCCAGTACTTC.

CDR3 nucleotides: TGTGCCAGCAGTTACTCGGGGCTCGGGGACTACGAGCAGTACTTC. This translates into CASSYSGLGDYEQYF. The chain has TRBV6-5 and TRBJ2-7; tentatively, D is TRBD1 or TRBD2 (5 bases each). This CDR3 is built from 15 residues. The V gene lost 0 bases and the J gene lost 3 bases, with 12 bases spanning the gap. CDR1 and CDR2 from the germline V gene are MNHEY and SVGAGI.

This clonotype was counted a few times. V and J are TRBV6-5 and TRBJ2-1; D is possibly TRBD2 (6 bases). Germline loops: CDR1 MNHEY, CDR2 SVGAGI. V dropped 0 bases and J dropped 10 bases, with 19 bases sitting between them. There are 16 residues in the CDR3. CDR3 coding DNA: TGTGCCAGCAGTTACTCGCCGGGGGTTCGGTCGGGGGAGCAGTTCTTC. The encoded protein is CASSYSPGVRSGEQFF.

The rearrangement uses TRBV9 and TRBJ2-1; possibly TRBD2 for D (6 bases). Germline loops: CDR1 SGDLS, CDR2 YYNGEE. The CDR3 runs 16 residues. Trimming removed 0 bases at V and 2 bases at J, with 12 bases between. CDR3 region: CASSVAGGEPYNEQFF. The CDR3 region has the DNA TGTGCCAGCAGCGTAGCTGGAGGGGAGCCCTACAATGAGCAGTTCTTC. Complete variable domain (other parts from reference TRBV9 and TRBJ2-1): DSGVTQTPKHLITATGQRVTLRCSPRSGDLSVYWYQQSLDQGLQFLIQYYNGEERAKGNILERFSAQQFPDLHSELNLSSLELGDSALYFCASSVAGGEPYNEQFFGPGTRLTVL.